This T cell receptor beta chain originates from a study of cytomegalovirus exposure and HLA in healthy donors. General observations from the study: Diagnosis of cytomegalovirus status made by the classifier reportedly showed high specificity and sensitivity. Association with HLA alleles at 0.05 false discovery rate was found for roughly 17,000 TCR beta sequences in a later analysis.

A multiplex PCR was run with 60 Vbeta primers and 13 Jbeta primers. The assay was immunoSEQ multiplex PCR, and TCRdb's table has in-frame clones only and misses some. The sample consists of about 200,000 clones, about 83% of them appearing once. This clone came up once. Antigen specificity is unknown. Germline CDR1 reads SGHRS; CDR2 reads YFSETQ. V lost 2 bases to trimming and J lost 3 bases; unmatched junction nucleotides: 2. This CDR3 is built from 15 residues. Donors were nominally healthy when sampled, though unrecorded immune exposures were likely. The receptor was derived from a man aged 40-49 years in good health and CMV-seronegative. Sequencing was done on a sample of PBMCs. The V gene is TRBV5-1, the J gene TRBJ2-3, with TRBD2 matching 11 bases. The CDR3 nucleotides are TGCGCCAGCAGCTTACTAGCGGGGGAGACAGATACGCAGTATTTT. It is translated as CASSLLAGETDTQYF. The full variable domain, rest sourced from reference TRBV5-1 and TRBJ2-3, is KAGVTQTPRYLIKTRGQQVTLSCSPISGHRSVSWYQQTPGQGLQFLFEYFSETQRNKGNFPGRFSGRQFSNSRSEMNVSTLELGDSALYLCASSLLAGETDTQYFGPGTRLTVL.